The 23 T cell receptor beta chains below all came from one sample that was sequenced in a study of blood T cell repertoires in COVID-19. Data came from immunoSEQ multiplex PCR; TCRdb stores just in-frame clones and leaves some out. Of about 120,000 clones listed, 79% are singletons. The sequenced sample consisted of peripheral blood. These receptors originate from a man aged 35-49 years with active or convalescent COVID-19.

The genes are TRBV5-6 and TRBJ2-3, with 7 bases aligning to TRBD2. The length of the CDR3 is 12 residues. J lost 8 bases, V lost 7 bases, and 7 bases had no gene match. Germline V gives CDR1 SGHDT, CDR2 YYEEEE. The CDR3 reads CASGTSAGTQYF. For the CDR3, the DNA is TGTGCCAGCGGAACTAGCGCGGGTACGCAGTATTTT.

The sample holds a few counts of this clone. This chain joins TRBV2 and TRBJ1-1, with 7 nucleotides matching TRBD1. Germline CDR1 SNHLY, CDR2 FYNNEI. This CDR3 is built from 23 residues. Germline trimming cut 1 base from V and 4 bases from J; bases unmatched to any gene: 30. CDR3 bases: TGTGCCAGCAGTGAAGGAGTAAGGAGGGGACAGTACTACAAGCTAGTCCCTCCCACTGAAGCTTTCTTT. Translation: CASSEGVRRGQYYKLVPPTEAFF.

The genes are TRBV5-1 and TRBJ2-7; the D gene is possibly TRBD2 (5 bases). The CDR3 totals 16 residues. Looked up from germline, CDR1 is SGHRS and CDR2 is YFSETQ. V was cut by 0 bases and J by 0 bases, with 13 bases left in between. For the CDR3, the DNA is TGCGCCAGCAGCTTGGAGGGCGGGCGGATCTCCTACGAGCAGTACTTC. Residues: CASSLEGGRISYEQYF. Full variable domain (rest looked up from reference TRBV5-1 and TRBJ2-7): KAGVTQTPRYLIKTRGQQVTLSCSPISGHRSVSWYQQTPGQGLQFLFEYFSETQRNKGNFPGRFSGRQFSNSRSEMNVSTLELGDSALYLCASSLEGGRISYEQYFGPGTRLTVT.

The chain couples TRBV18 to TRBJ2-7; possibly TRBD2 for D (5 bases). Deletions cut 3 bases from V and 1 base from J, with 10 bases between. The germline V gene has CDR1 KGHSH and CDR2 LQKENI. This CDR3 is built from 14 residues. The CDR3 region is CASSPTPGSYEQYF. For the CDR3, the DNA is TGTGCCAGCTCACCGACTCCGGGGTCCTACGAGCAGTACTTC.

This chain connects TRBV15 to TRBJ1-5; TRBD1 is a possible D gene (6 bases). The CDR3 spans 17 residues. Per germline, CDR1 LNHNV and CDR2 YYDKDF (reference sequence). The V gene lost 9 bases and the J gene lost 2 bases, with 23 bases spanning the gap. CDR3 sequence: CATSQTGSGGGNQPQHF. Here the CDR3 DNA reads TGTGCCACTTCCCAGACAGGATCAGGTGGAGGCAATCAGCCCCAGCATTTT.

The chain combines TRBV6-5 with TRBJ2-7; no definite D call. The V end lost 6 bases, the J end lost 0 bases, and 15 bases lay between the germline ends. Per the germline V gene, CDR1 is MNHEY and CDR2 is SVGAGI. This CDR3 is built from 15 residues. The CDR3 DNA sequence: TGTGCCAGCAGCACTACTACTTTTGGCTCCTACGAGCAGTACTTC. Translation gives CASSTTTFGSYEQYF.

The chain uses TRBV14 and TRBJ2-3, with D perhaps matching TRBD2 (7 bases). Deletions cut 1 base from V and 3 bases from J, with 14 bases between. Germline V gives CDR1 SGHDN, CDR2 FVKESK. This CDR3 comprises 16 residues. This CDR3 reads CASSQARGGLTDTQYF. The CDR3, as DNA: TGTGCCAGCAGCCAAGCTCGCGGGGGCCTTACAGATACGCAGTATTTT.

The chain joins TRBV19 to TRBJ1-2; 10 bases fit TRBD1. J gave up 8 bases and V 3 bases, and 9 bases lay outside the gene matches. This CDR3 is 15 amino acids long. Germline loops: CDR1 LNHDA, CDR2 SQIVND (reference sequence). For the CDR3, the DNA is TGTGCCAGTAGTATGGGGAGGACAGGGGGGGAAGGCTACACCTTC. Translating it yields CASSMGRTGGEGYTF.

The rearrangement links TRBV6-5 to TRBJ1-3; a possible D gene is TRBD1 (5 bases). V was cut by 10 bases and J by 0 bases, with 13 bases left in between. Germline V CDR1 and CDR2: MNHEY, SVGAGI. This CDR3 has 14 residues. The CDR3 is CATIDRFSGNTIYF. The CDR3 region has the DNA TGTGCCACAATTGACAGATTCTCTGGAAACACCATATATTTT.

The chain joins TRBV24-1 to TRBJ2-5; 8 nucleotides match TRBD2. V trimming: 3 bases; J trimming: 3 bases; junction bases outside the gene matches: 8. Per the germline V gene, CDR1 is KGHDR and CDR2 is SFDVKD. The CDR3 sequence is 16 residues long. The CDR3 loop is CATSDGLAGPEETQYF. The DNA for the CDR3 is TGTGCCACCAGTGATGGGTTAGCGGGGCCGGAAGAGACCCAGTACTTC.

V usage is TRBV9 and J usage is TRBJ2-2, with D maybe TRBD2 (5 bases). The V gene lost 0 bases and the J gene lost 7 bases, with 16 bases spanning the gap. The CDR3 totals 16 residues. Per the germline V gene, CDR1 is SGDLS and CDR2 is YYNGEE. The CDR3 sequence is CASSVAPGSDVGELFF. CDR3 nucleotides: TGTGCCAGCAGCGTAGCTCCGGGGAGTGACGTCGGGGAGCTGTTTTTT.

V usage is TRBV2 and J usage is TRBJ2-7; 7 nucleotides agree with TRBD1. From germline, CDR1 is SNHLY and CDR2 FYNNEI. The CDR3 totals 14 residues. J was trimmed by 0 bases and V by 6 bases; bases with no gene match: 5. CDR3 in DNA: TGTGCCAGCAGATTGGACAGGAGCTCCTACGAGCAGTACTTC. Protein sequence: CASRLDRSSYEQYF.

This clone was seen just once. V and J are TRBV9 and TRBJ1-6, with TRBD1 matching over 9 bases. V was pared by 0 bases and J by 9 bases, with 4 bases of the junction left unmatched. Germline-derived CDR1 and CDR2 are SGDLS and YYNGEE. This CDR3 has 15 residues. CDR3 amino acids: CASSVVETGGSPLHF. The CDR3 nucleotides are TGTGCCAGCAGCGTAGTAGAGACAGGGGGTTCACCCCTCCACTTT.

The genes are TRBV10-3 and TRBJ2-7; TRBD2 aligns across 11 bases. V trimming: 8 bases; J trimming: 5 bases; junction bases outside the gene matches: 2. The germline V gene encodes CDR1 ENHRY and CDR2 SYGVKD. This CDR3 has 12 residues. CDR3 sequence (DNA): TGTGCCATCCGGACTAGCGGGCACGAGCAGTACTTC. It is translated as CAIRTSGHEQYF.

CDR3 DNA: TGTGCCAGCAGCGTAACACAGGACCTTGGAAACACCATATATTTT. It yields the protein CASSVTQDLGNTIYF. The V call is TRBV9, the J call TRBJ1-3, with D possibly TRBD1 on 5 matching bases. The germline V gene encodes CDR1 SGDLS and CDR2 YYNGEE. The CDR3 covers 15 residues. The ends were cut back, 1 base at V and 3 bases at J, with 11 bases in the middle.

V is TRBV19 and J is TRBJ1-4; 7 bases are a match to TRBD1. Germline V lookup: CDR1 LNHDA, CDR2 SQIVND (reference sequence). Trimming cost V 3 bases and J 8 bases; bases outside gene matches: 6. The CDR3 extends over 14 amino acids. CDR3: CASSIPGGGEKLFF. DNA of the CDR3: TGTGCCAGTAGTATCCCAGGGGGAGGCGAAAAACTGTTTTTT.

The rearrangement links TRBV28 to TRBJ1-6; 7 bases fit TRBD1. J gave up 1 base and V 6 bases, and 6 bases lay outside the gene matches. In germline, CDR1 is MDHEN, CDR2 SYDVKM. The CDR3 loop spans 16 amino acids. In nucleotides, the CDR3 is TGTGCCAGCAGCAACAGGGGAGAATCCTATAATTCACCCCTCCACTTT. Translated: CASSNRGESYNSPLHF.

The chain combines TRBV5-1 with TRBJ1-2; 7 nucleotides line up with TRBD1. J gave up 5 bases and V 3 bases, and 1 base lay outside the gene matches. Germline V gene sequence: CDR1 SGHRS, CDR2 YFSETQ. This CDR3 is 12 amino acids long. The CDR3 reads CASSWDSYGYTF. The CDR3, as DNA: TGCGCCAGCAGCTGGGACAGTTATGGCTACACCTTC. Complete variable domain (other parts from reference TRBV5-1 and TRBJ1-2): KAGVTQTPRYLIKTRGQQVTLSCSPISGHRSVSWYQQTPGQGLQFLFEYFSETQRNKGNFPGRFSGRQFSNSRSEMNVSTLELGDSALYLCASSWDSYGYTFGSGTRLTVV.

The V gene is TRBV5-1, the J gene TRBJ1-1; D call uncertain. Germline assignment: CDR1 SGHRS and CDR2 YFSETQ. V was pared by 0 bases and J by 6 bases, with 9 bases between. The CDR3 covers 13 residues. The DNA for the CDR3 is TGCGCCAGCAGCTTGGACATTCTGTCTGAAGCTTTCTTT. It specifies CASSLDILSEAFF.

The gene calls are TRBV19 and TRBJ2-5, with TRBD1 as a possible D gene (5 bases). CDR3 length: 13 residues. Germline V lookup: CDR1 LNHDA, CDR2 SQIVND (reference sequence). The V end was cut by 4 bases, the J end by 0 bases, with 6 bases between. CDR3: CASSRQYQETQYF. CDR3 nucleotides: TGTGCCAGTAGTAGACAGTACCAAGAGACCCAGTACTTC.

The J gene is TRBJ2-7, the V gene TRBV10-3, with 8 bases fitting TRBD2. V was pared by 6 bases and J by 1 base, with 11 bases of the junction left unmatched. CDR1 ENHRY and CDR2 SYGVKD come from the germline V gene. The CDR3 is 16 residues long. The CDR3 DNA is TGTGCCATCAGGAGAACCAGCGGGAGAGAATCCTACGAGCAGTACTTC. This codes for CAIRRTSGRESYEQYF.

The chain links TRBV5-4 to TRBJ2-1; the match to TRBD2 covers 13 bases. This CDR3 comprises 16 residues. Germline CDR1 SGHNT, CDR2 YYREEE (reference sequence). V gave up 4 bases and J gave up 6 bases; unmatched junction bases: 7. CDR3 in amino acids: CASSQGTSGNPNEQFF. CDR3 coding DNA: TGTGCCAGCAGCCAGGGGACTAGCGGGAACCCCAATGAGCAGTTCTTC.

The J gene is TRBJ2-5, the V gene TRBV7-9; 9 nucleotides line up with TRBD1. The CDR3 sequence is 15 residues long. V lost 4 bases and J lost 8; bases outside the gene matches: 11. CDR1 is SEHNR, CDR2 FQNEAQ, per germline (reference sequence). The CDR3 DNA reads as TGTGCCAGCAGCTCGCGTGAGGGACAGGGTGTCACCCAGTACTTC. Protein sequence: CASSSREGQGVTQYF.